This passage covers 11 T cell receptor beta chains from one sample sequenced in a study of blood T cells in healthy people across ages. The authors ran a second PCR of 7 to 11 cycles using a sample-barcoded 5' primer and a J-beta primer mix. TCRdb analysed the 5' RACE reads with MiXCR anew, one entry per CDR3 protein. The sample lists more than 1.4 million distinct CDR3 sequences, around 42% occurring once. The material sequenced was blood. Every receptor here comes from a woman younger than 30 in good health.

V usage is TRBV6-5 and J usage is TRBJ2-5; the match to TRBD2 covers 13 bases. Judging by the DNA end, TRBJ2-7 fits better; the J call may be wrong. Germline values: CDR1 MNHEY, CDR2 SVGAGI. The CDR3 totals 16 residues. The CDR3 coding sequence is TGTGCCAGCATTCAGCCTGGGACTAGCGGGACCTACGAGCAGTACTTC. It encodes CASIQPGTSGTYEQYF.

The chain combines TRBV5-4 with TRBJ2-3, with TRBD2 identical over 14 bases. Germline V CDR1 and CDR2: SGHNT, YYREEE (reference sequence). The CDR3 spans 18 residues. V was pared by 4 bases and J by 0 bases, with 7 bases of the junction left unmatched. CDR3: CASSLRLAGGGSTDTQYF. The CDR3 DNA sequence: TGTGCCAGCAGCCTCCGACTAGCGGGAGGGGGAAGCACAGATACGCAGTATTTT.

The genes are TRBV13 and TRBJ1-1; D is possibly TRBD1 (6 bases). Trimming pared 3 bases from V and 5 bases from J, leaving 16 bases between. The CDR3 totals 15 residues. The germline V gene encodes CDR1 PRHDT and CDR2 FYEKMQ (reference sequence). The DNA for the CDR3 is TGTGCCAGCAGCTTTCGGGGGGCCTTGGGTACTGAAGCTTTCTTT. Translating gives CASSFRGALGTEAFF.

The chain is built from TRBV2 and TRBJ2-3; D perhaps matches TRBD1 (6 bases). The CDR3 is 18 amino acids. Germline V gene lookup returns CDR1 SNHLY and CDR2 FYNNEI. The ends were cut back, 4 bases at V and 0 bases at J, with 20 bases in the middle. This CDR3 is CASSGGRGWHGSTDTQYF. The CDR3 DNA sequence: TGTGCCAGCAGTGGAGGCAGGGGTTGGCACGGAAGCACAGATACGCAGTATTTT.

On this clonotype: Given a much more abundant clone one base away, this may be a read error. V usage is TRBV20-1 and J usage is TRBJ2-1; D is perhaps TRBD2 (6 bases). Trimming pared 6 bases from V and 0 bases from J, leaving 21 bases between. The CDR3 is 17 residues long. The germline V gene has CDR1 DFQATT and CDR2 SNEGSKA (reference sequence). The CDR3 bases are TGCAGTGCGCCGCCTCCAGCGGGTACTAGCTCCTACAATGAGCAGTTCTTC. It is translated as CSAPPPAGTSSYNEQFF.

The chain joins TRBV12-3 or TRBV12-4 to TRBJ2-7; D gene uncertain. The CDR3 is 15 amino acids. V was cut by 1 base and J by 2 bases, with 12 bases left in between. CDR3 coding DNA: TGTGCCAGCAGTTTAGACGGCGGAGAGACCTACGAGCAGTACTTC. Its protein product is CASSLDGGETYEQYF.

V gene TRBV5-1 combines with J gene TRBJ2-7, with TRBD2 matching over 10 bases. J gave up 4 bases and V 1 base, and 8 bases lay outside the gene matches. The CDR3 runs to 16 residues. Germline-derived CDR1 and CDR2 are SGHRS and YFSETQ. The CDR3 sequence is CASSLISGRPEYEQYF. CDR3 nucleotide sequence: TGCGCCAGCAGCTTGATTAGCGGGAGGCCGGAGTACGAGCAGTACTTC.

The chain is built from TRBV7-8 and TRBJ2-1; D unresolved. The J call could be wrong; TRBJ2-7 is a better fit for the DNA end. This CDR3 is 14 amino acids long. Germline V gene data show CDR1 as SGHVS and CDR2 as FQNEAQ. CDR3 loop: CASSLAESFFEQYF. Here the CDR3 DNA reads TGTGCCAGCAGCTTAGCGGAGAGTTTCTTCGAGCAGTACTTC.

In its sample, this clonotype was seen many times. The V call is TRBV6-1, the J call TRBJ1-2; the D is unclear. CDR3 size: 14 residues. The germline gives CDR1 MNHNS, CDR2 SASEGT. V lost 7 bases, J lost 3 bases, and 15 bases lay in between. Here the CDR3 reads CASKVSGEHYGYTF. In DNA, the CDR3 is TGTGCCAGCAAGGTGTCTGGTGAGCACTATGGCTACACCTTC.

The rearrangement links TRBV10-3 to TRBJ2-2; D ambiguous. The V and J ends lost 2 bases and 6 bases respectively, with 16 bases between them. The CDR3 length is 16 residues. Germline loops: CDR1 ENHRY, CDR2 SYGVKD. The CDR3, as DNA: TGTGCCATCAGTGAGCTCGTCAGTCTAAGTTCCGGGGAGCTGTTTTTT. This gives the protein CAISELVSLSSGELFF.

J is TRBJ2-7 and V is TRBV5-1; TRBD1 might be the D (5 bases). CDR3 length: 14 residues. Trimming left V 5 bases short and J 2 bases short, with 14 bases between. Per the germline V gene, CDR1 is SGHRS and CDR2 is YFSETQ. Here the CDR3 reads CASSNGAGAYEQYF. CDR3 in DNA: TGCGCCAGCAGTAATGGGGCCGGAGCCTACGAGCAGTACTTC. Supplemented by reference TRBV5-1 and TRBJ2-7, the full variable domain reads KAGVTQTPRYLIKTRGQQVTLSCSPISGHRSVSWYQQTPGQGLQFLFEYFSETQRNKGNFPGRFSGRQFSNSRSEMNVSTLELGDSALYLCASSNGAGAYEQYFGPGTRLTVT.